The 7 T cell receptor beta chains below all came from one sample that was sequenced in a study of control samples from healthy donors and cancer patients (dated by TCRdb to 2020 to 2022). Libraries were made using the immunoSEQ multiplex PCR assay. TCRdb provides this immuneACCESS table in a form limited to in-frame rearrangements. Some clones are lacking; in checked studies, under half of them reflect an unresolved V gene, and why the rest are absent is not known. In all, the sample holds 230,000 or so clones, and just under 95% of those were seen once. Of the sample, over 1.2% falls within the top ten clones. Sequenced sample: blood. All receptors come from a man in his fifties in good health.

The chain links TRBV5-1 to TRBJ2-3; no clear D. This CDR3 is built from 15 residues. Trimming shortened V by 4 bases and J by 0 bases, and 12 bases separated the two germline ends. Germline CDR1 SGHRS, CDR2 YFSETQ. The CDR3 sequence: CASSQGRTSTDTQYF. The CDR3 DNA reads as TGCGCCAGCAGCCAAGGCAGGACCAGCACAGATACGCAGTATTTT.

This sequence joins TRBV11-2 and TRBJ1-6; unclear D gene. Germline loops: CDR1 SGHAT, CDR2 FQNNGV. There are 12 residues in the CDR3. The V end lost 6 bases, the J end lost 10 bases, and 10 bases lay between the germline ends. The CDR3 nucleotides are TGTGCCAGCAGAACTCCATACTCACCCCTCCACTTT. It translates to CASRTPYSPLHF.

The rearrangement uses TRBV7-8 and TRBJ2-7; D gene unclear. The CDR3 sequence is 13 residues long. The germline V gene encodes CDR1 SGHVS and CDR2 FQNEAQ. V was trimmed by 1 base and J by 4 bases, leaving 8 bases between them. CDR3 nucleotide sequence: TGTGCCAGCAGCTTAGAGGTACCGTACGAGCAGTACGTC. Translated, it gives CASSLEVPYEQYV.

The chain has TRBV30 and TRBJ2-1; TRBD1 matches at 12 bases. The CDR3 loop spans 15 amino acids. J gave up 5 bases and V 3 bases, and 5 bases lay outside the gene matches. Germline V lookup: CDR1 GTSNPN, CDR2 SVGIG (reference sequence). CDR3 bases: TGTGCCTGGAGCCCGGGACAGGGGGCACACAATGAGCAGTTCTTC. Its protein product is CAWSPGQGAHNEQFF.

The chain has TRBV20-1 and TRBJ1-3; D is unresolved. CDR3 length equals 14 residues. Germline CDR1 DFQATT, CDR2 SNEGSKA (reference sequence). The V end lost 3 bases, the J end lost 0 bases, and 9 bases lay between the germline ends. The chain's CDR3 is CSASDPDSGNTIYF. The CDR3 DNA follows: TGCAGTGCTAGTGATCCTGACTCTGGAAACACCATATATTTT.

This clone was seen only once. This rearrangement joins TRBV29-1 to TRBJ2-1, with a tentative D call TRBD1 (7 bases). This CDR3 is 16 amino acids long. V was clipped by 3 bases and J by 8 bases, with 23 bases between them. Germline V gene lookup returns CDR1 SQVTM and CDR2 ANQGSEA. The CDR3 protein is CSVERIVEGAVDEQFF. The CDR3 nucleotides read TGCAGCGTTGAGAGGATTGTGGAGGGGGCTGTGGATGAGCAGTTCTTC.

The V call is TRBV7-2, the J call TRBJ1-2; D might be TRBD1 (5 bases). Germline CDR1 SGHTA, CDR2 FQGNSA. The CDR3 runs to 13 residues. Between the trimmed V and J ends, which lost 0 bases and 7 bases, there was a span of 9 bases. This CDR3 is CASSLAGVAGYTF. The CDR3 region has the DNA TGTGCCAGCAGCTTAGCGGGGGTTGCTGGCTACACCTTC.